The clone carrying this TCR beta chain occurred a few times. Its matching antigen is unknown. TCRbeta library preparation incorporated unique molecular identifiers. TCRdb used MiXCR to reprocess the PCR reads, holding one entry per CDR3 protein. The sample holds about 310,000 distinct CDR3 sequences, around 20% seen once. These data are taken from a study of T-cell reconstitution after alpha-beta-depleted transplantation in children. Points from the study as a whole: At day 60, the high TCRbeta diversity found in some patients originated from recipient T cells and thymic progenitors that had survived. Several hundred rapidly expanded clones from non-depleted graft cells reportedly supplied alpha-beta T cells about two months post-transplant. A year had passed since transplant, and T-cell counts and diversity by then came mostly from newly produced T cells.

The ends were cut back, 4 bases at V and 0 bases at J, with 10 bases in the middle. This CDR3 is built from 14 residues. Germline V gene lookup returns CDR1 SGHRS and CDR2 YFSETQ. The input for sequencing was PBMCs, mostly from graft donor cells, taken 180 days after TCRalphabeta/CD19-depleted stem cell transplant. The receptor was isolated from a male patient younger than 18 who had a stem cell transplant for acute lymphoblastic leukemia, so the T cells may come from the graft donor. This rearrangement joins TRBV5-1 to TRBJ1-1; unclear D gene. This chain's CDR3 is CASSRLTMNTEAFF. CDR3 coding DNA: TGCGCCAGCAGCCGCCTTACAATGAACACTGAAGCTTTCTTT.